This is a list of T cell receptor beta chains from one sample in a study of OX40 agonist ivuxolimab in advanced cancers. Using immunoSEQ multiplex PCR, the repertoire was profiled, and TCRdb retains in-frame clones only, with some absent. The sample consists of about 57,000 clones, around 86% of them appearing once. The specimen was CD4+ or CD8+ T cells sorted from blood, collected in a trial of the OX40 agonist ivuxolimab. The receptors shown here come from an adult with an advanced solid tumor such as melanoma, head and neck, liver or kidney cancer. Both conserved end residues are trimmed from each CDR3. Fields, in order: CDR3 protein, clone size, J gene, V gene. Clone size, where shown, is once, few, many, or a class for clones that have expanded.

ASTGVRTEAF NA TRBJ1-1 TRBV28
ASSRTSGRYNEQF NA TRBJ2-1 TRBV6-5
ASSLQGYEQY NA TRBJ2-7 TRBV5-5
ASMTGTGAYEQY NA TRBJ2-7 TRBV27
ASRIRQYGYT NA TRBJ1-2 TRBV2
ASSLGVGKTNEKLF NA TRBJ1-4 TRBV27
ASSTQLAVSYERY few TRBJ2-7 TRBV2
ASSLAARTEYGYT NA TRBJ1-2 TRBV5-5
ASSIRDRDNQPQH NA TRBJ1-5 TRBV19
ASMGQLNTGELF few TRBJ2-2 TRBV28
SVGEPNTEAF NA TRBJ1-1 TRBV29-1
ASSTPIGLADTDTQY NA TRBJ2-3 TRBV28
AISEEGNTGELF few TRBJ2-2 TRBV10-3
ASSLGLGFSTEAF NA TRBJ1-1 TRBV5-4
ASSLGIGTDTQY NA TRBJ2-3 TRBV5-1
ASSEAPGGRNQPQH NA TRBJ1-5 TRBV6-1
ASSNQQGTGYT NA TRBJ1-2 TRBV5-1
ASSFKPYREEKNTIY NA TRBJ1-3 TRBV5-1
ASTSGQGSYNEQF NA TRBJ2-1 TRBV19
ASSTANTGELF NA TRBJ2-2 TRBV10-2
ASRHGGTSSYEQY NA TRBJ2-7 TRBV11-2
ASSGLVADTYNEQF NA TRBJ2-1 TRBV28
ASFHDSYEQY once TRBJ2-7 TRBV6-1
ASTSRARVSTGELF NA TRBJ2-2 TRBV27
ASSPQAGGGTQY NA TRBJ2-5 TRBV7-9
AVQLAGGPDTQY NA TRBJ2-3 TRBV10-3
ASSLGHTQY once TRBJ2-3 TRBV27
ASSFMRAKPFGEQY NA TRBJ2-7 TRBV5-1
ASSLGNSGANVLT NA TRBJ2-6 TRBV5-1
ASSSGTSGLYEQY NA TRBJ2-7 TRBV5-6
ASRMTGAVGTDTQY NA TRBJ2-3 TRBV27
ASTTQRRAYGYT NA TRBJ1-2 TRBV6-5
ASRVTDTEAF NA TRBJ1-1 TRBV6-6
ASSLDQGRKLF few TRBJ1-4 TRBV11-2
ASSLQREYYGYT NA TRBJ1-2 TRBV6-1
ASSLMGGESTYNEQF once TRBJ2-1 TRBV5-1
ASSVAPLGSSGNTIY once TRBJ1-3 TRBV9
ASSSDRNTGELF NA TRBJ2-2 TRBV5-1
ASSLQVTDTQY NA TRBJ2-3 TRBV11-3
ASSGIGEKLF NA TRBJ1-4 TRBV2
ASSLGGTGGNYGYT NA TRBJ1-2 TRBV7-2
ASSLDQGARTQY NA TRBJ2-5 TRBV7-8
ASSLWEETQY NA TRBJ2-5 TRBV7-8
ASSPTRDADTQY NA TRBJ2-3 TRBV18
ASSPRGWKEQY NA TRBJ2-7 TRBV11-3
ASSPRASGANVLT NA TRBJ2-6 TRBV5-1
ASSLRDGADEQY NA TRBJ2-7 TRBV5-1
ASSPPTGGLNEQF few TRBJ2-1 TRBV18
ASSPTRDNTEAF NA TRBJ1-1 TRBV5-1
ASSRDGVGFNYGYT NA TRBJ1-2 TRBV2
ASSYDRDYGYT NA TRBJ1-2 TRBV6-5
AIQWGRDTEAF NA TRBJ1-1 TRBV6-5
ASSVDLQGRGYGYT NA TRBJ1-2 TRBV9
ASSLLADNEQF once TRBJ2-1 TRBV5-5